This TCR beta chain was obtained from a study of beta chain features in type 1 diabetes. General study points: Across all four CD4+ subsets, people with type 1 diabetes showed modestly shorter TCRB CDR3s. Patients with type 1 diabetes carried fewer insertions and had more deletions at their VDJ junctions.

Comments on this clone: Antigen specificity is unknown. Relative to the germline gene, one junction end is altered; a read error may explain this.

The whole isolated RNA underwent reverse transcription, so sequencing captured expressed TCRB transcripts. Here immunoSEQ multiplex PCR was the method, and the copy in TCRdb shows in-frame clones only, minus some. The sample lists more than 250,000 clones; roughly 13% were seen once. This clonotype originated in a young man with type 1 diabetes. The sample was naive CD4+ T cells from blood.

CDR3 sequence reads: CASSLAGAEQFF. The CDR3 coding sequence is TGTGCCAGCAGCCTAGCGGGAGCTGAGCAGTTCTTC. The gene calls are TRBV7-9 and TRBJ2-1, with 10 bases aligning to TRBD2. Germline CDR1 SEHNR, CDR2 FQNEAQ (reference sequence). The CDR3 totals 12 residues.